These 7 T cell receptor beta chains were sequenced from one sample in a study of blood T cells in healthy people across ages. It was with a sample-barcoded 5' primer and a J-beta primer mix that a second PCR of roughly 6 to 12 cycles was run. TCRdb reanalysed the 5' RACE reads using MiXCR and keeps one entry per CDR3 protein. Seen here are about 670,000 distinct CDR3 sequences, around two fifths observed once, and the top ten hold 30%. Source material: blood. The source of these receptors is a man older than 75 in good health.

This clonotype appeared a single time. This chain links TRBV2 with TRBJ2-7; D gene unclear. The CDR3 consists of 13 residues. The V gene's germline CDR1 is SNHLY and CDR2 FYNNEI. Trimming cost V 4 bases and J 11 bases, with 18 bases left between them. The CDR3 DNA is TGTGCCAGCAGTGGTTCCGACCTTTTAGTGGAGTACTTC. This translates into CASSGSDLLVEYF.

This clonotype appeared a few times. V gene TRBV6-5 combines with J gene TRBJ1-2, with D possibly matching TRBD1 (6 bases). The germline CDR1 and CDR2 sequences are MNHEY and SVGAGI. Trimming removed 4 bases from V and 0 bases from J, with 12 bases in between. The CDR3 runs 15 residues. The CDR3 bases are TGTGCCAGCAGTTTACAGGGCGATTCTAACTATGGCTACACCTTC. Translating it yields CASSLQGDSNYGYTF.

The chain uses TRBV6-5 and TRBJ2-1; 10 bases are shared with TRBD2. V shed 5 bases and J 6 bases; nucleotides not matched to a gene: 7. Germline loops: CDR1 MNHEY, CDR2 SVGAGI. The CDR3 extends over 15 amino acids. This CDR3 is CASSKREGRFNEQFF. In nucleotides, the CDR3 is TGTGCCAGCAGTAAGCGGGAGGGCCGGTTCAATGAGCAGTTCTTC.

This clonotype came up a few times. This chain links TRBV6-2 or TRBV6-3 with TRBJ2-1, with TRBD2 identical over 7 bases. Germline CDR1 MNHEY, CDR2 SVGEGT. The V and J ends lost 7 bases and 7 bases, in that order; junction bases with no gene match: 10. The CDR3 covers 14 residues. The CDR3 is CASTPSGKGNEQFF. The CDR3 DNA reads TGTGCCAGCACGCCCAGCGGGAAAGGTAATGAGCAGTTCTTC.

V and J are TRBV29-1 and TRBJ2-1; the match to TRBD2 covers 12 bases. TRBJ2-7 matches the DNA end more closely, so the J call is doubtful. Looked up from germline, CDR1 is SQVTM and CDR2 is ANQGSEA. The CDR3 is 16 amino acids. CDR3 nucleotide sequence: TGCAGCGTTGCCCCTAGCGGGGGGGACTCCTACAATGAGCAGTACTTC. Its translation: CSVAPSGGDSYNEQYF.

As regards this clonotype: The junction does not match germline at one end; this may be a read error. The gene calls are TRBV12-3 or TRBV12-4 and TRBJ1-1; perhaps TRBD1 as D (5 bases). This CDR3 has 14 residues. The CDR3 sequence: CASGFQGTNTEAFF. Written as DNA, the CDR3 is TGTGCCAGCGGTTTCCAGGGTACGAACACTGAAGCTTTCTTT.

This clonotype appeared a few times. The chain uses TRBV4-2 and TRBJ2-2, with D tentatively TRBD2 (5 bases). V was cut by 3 bases and J by 1 base, with 15 bases left in between. The CDR3 covers 17 residues. Germline CDR1 and CDR2: LGHNA and YNFKEQ. The CDR3 DNA follows: TGTGCCAGCAGCCATCCCGCTGGCGGACTGAACACCGGGGAGCTGTTTTTT. This encodes CASSHPAGGLNTGELFF.